The rows below give T cell receptor beta chains drawn from one sample of a study of Ad26.COV2.S vaccination and SARS-CoV-2 variants. Sequenced by immunoSEQ multiplex PCR; TCRdb stores in-frame clones only, minus some. The table has about 350,000 clones, approximately 90% seen once; the top ten hold 5.5% to 7%. The sequencing here drew on peripheral blood, taken in a trial of Ad26.COV2.S vaccine versus placebo. The source is a person aged 18-65 years who received the Ad26.COV2.S COVID-19 vaccine or a placebo. Each CDR3 is given with its conserved first and last residue. D genes are given only for firm matches. Only part of the rows carry a size: once, few, many, or a class if the clone is expanded.

TRBV19,TRBD2,.,TRBJ2-1,TGTGCCAGTAGTATGGTGGCGGCGGGAGGAGACAATGAGCAGTTCTTC,CASSMVAAGGDNEQFF
TRBV27,TRBD1,.,TRBJ1-5,TGTGCCAGCAGTCCCCTCCAAGACAGGGGAAGCAATCAGCCCCAGCATTTT,CASSPLQDRGSNQPQHF
TRBV4-2,.,.,TRBJ1-3,TGTGCCAGCAGCCAAGTCGCACAGGGTGGAACTGGAAACACCATATATTTT,CASSQVAQGGTGNTIYF
TRBV5-4,.,.,TRBJ1-1,TGTGCCAGCAGCACCGGTCCTGAAGCTTTCTTT,CASSTGPEAFF
TRBV9,.,.,TRBJ1-4,TGTGCCAGCAGCCCCGGGGCACAGGGTGAAAAACTGTTTTTT,CASSPGAQGEKLFF
TRBV6-5,TRBD1,.,TRBJ1-6,TGTGCCAGCAGTTACTCCAGGGGGGGGAATTCACCCCTCCACTTT,CASSYSRGGNSPLHF
TRBV27,.,.,TRBJ1-1,TGTGCCAGCAGTCCCCGAGGACCTAACACTGAAGCTTTCTTT,CASSPRGPNTEAFF
TRBV6-4,.,.,TRBJ2-3,TGTGCCAGCAGCCTCGGCGGGGTTAGCACAGATACGCAGTATTTT,CASSLGGVSTDTQYF
TRBV28,TRBD1,.,TRBJ1-6,TGTGCCAGCAGTCCTAGGGGACAGCATTCACCCCTCCACTTT,CASSPRGQHSPLHF
TRBV2,.,.,TRBJ1-5,TGTGCCAGCAGTGAGCAGATTGGCAATCAGCCCCAGCATTTT,CASSEQIGNQPQHF
TRBV19,.,.,TRBJ2-2,TGTGCCAGTTTTTCTTTCTACACCGGGGAGCTGTTTTTT,CASFSFYTGELFF
TRBV28,.,.,TRBJ1-1,TGTGCCAGCAGTTTTTCTGCCGGGGGTGGAAAGACTGAAGCTTTCTTT,CASSFSAGGGKTEAFF
TRBV2,.,once,TRBJ2-2,TGTGCCAGCAGGGTGGAGGCCGGGGAGCTGTTTTTT,CASRVEAGELFF
TRBV24-1,TRBD1,.,TRBJ2-1,TGTGCCACCAGTCTGGGGACAGGGCGTGAGCAGTTCTTC,CATSLGTGREQFF
TRBV4-3,TRBD2,.,TRBJ2-3,TGCGCCAGCAGCCAAGAACGGAGCGGGAGTGGTCAAGATACGCAGTATTTT,CASSQERSGSGQDTQYF
TRBV5-1,TRBD1,.,TRBJ1-4,TGCGCCAGCAGCTTGGACGGGACAGGAAATGAAAAACTGTTTTTT,CASSLDGTGNEKLFF
TRBV4-3,.,.,TRBJ1-1,TGCGCCAGCTCCCCGGGGGTCAACAGTGAAGCTTTCTTT,CASSPGVNSEAFF
TRBV30,.,.,TRBJ1-1,TGTGCCTGGAGTGTGGCTAAGGGGACTGAAGCTTTCTTT,CAWSVAKGTEAFF
TRBV24-1,.,.,TRBJ2-5,TGTGCCACCAGTGATACCCGACAGAACCAAGAGACCCAGTACTTC,CATSDTRQNQETQYF
TRBV7-3,TRBD1,.,TRBJ2-7,TGTGCCAGCAGCTACTCGACAGGGGCCTACGAGCAGTACTTC,CASSYSTGAYEQYF
TRBV6-1,.,.,TRBJ2-1,TGTGCCAGCAGTGAAGCTCCGGGGGCGACTGAGCAGTTCTTC,CASSEAPGATEQFF
TRBV30,TRBD2,.,TRBJ2-1,TGTGCCTGGAGTGTAGGGCTAGCGGACCAGTTCTTC,CAWSVGLADQFF
TRBV11-3,.,.,TRBJ2-1,TGTGCCAGCAGCTTAGGCTGGGGTTACAATGAGCAGTTCTTC,CASSLGWGYNEQFF
TRBV4-3,.,few,TRBJ1-2,TGCGCCAGCAGCCAAGATAGAGGGGGTCGGCCATATGGCTACACCTTC,CASSQDRGGRPYGYTF
TRBV21-1,.,.,TRBJ2-3,TGTGCCAGCAGCAAAGGTCCCCGGGGGGGGCGAACAGATACGCAGTATTTT,CASSKGPRGGRTDTQYF
TRBV7-3,.,.,TRBJ2-2,TGTGCCAGCAGCTCGGGACCCACCGGGGAGCTGTTTTTT,CASSSGPTGELFF
TRBV10-3,.,.,TRBJ1-5,TGTGCCGCGAACAGGGATAGCAATCAGCCCCAGCATTTT,CAANRDSNQPQHF
TRBV7-9,.,.,TRBJ1-1,TGTGCCAGCAGCTATGGACTGAAAAACACTGAAGCTTTCTTT,CASSYGLKNTEAFF
TRBV4-1,.,.,TRBJ1-5,TGCGCCAGCAGCCACCCTGACCCCGGGGGCCGAAACAATCAGCCCCAGCATTTT,CASSHPDPGGRNNQPQHF
TRBV3-1/TRBV3-2,.,.,TRBJ2-5,TGTGCCAGCAGCCAGGTGTGGGAGACCCAGTACTTC,CASSQVWETQYF
TRBV5-6,.,.,TRBJ1-5,TGTGCCAGCAGCTTAGGGCAGCCCGGACAGCCCCAGCATTTT,CASSLGQPGQPQHF
TRBV21-1,.,.,TRBJ1-2,TGTGCCAGCAGTCGGGGCAGCGTTTCGGACTATGGCTACACCTTC,CASSRGSVSDYGYTF
TRBV7-3,.,.,TRBJ1-4,TGTGCCAGCAGCTTAAATTCGGGTAGGGGTGAAAAACTGTTTTTT,CASSLNSGRGEKLFF
TRBV10-3,.,.,TRBJ2-7,TGTGCCATCAGTGATCGGGGGAGCTACGAGCAGTACTTC,CAISDRGSYEQYF
TRBV5-6,TRBD2,.,TRBJ2-7,TGTGCCAGCAGCCTAGGACTAGCGGGGTCCTACGAGCAGTACTTC,CASSLGLAGSYEQYF
TRBV5-1,.,.,TRBJ2-7,TGCGCCAGCAGCGATCTTAGGGGATACGCTCTGGGCGAGCAGTACTTC,CASSDLRGYALGEQYF
TRBV11-1,TRBD1,.,TRBJ2-7,TGTGCCAGCAGCCCTGACAGGGACTACGAGCAGTACTTC,CASSPDRDYEQYF
TRBV28,TRBD1,.,TRBJ2-7,TGTGCCAGCAGTTTAGGGGAGACAGGGAGCTCCTACGAGCAGTACTTC,CASSLGETGSSYEQYF
TRBV7-6,TRBD2,.,TRBJ2-1,TGTGCCAGCAGCGCACCGGGACTAGCGGGATTCCTTGAGCAGTTCTTC,CASSAPGLAGFLEQFF
TRBV5-6,.,.,TRBJ1-1,TGTGCCAGCAGCTTGGGCCTCAGCCCTGAAGCTTTCTTT,CASSLGLSPEAFF
TRBV3-1/TRBV3-2,.,.,TRBJ2-7,TGTGCCAGCAGCCAAGAAGTCGCAAGAGTGCAGTACTTC,CASSQEVARVQYF
TRBV19,TRBD2,.,TRBJ2-7,TGTGCCAGTAGTCCGGGACTAGCGGGAGGGCCCAGGGACGAGCAGTACTTC,CASSPGLAGGPRDEQYF